This T cell receptor beta chain was sequenced during a study of early T cells in non-severe SARS-CoV-2 infection. Study as a whole: Chains were not paired, and sequencing was done on bulk RNA from unsorted whole blood.

Germline V lookup: CDR1 SNHLY, CDR2 FYNNEI. This CDR3 spans 14 amino acids. V was cut by 1 base and J by 3 bases, with 9 bases left in between. Unique molecular identifiers were added to individual cDNA molecules. TCRdb itself ran the 5' RACE reads through MiXCR, one entry per CDR3 protein. Here the sample spans fewer than 65,000 distinct CDR3 sequences, about a tenth being singletons. There are many counts of this clonotype. Sequenced sample: whole blood. The chain combines TRBV2 with TRBJ2-5; D gene uncertain. This TCR was sampled from an adult who was a healthcare worker with PCR-confirmed SARS-CoV-2 infection or an uninfected control (not recorded which). The CDR3 nucleotides are TGTGCCAGCAGTGAAGTTCGGGCCGAAGAGACCCAGTACTTC. This translates into CASSEVRAEETQYF. The whole variable domain, filled in from reference TRBV2 and TRBJ2-5, reads EPEVTQTPSHQVTQMGQEVILRCVPISNHLYFYWYRQILGQKVEFLVSFYNNEISEKSEIFDDQFSVERPDGSNFTLKIRSTKLEDSAMYFCASSEVRAEETQYFGPGTRLLVL.